This T cell receptor (beta chain) was sequenced for a study of cytomegalovirus exposure and HLA in healthy donors. About the study: HLA-typed donors contributed 65 million to 95 million unique TCRs, which were held in an early data release. Study results and caveats: An apparent linkage of common viral pathogens to several of the most significant clusters emerged in a later analysis. In an earlier analysis, in 540 or so donors, most V segments appeared productive either ~87% or ~30% of the time.

PCR was performed using 60 Vbeta and 13 Jbeta primers. Method: immunoSEQ multiplex PCR; TCRdb's copy keeps in-frame clones and lacks some. The sample lists 150,000 or so clones; roughly 80% were seen once. V gave up 4 bases and J gave up 4 bases; unmatched junction bases: 9. The CDR3 extends over 16 amino acids. The germline V gene has CDR1 SGHTA and CDR2 FQGNSA. A remark on this clone: Its antigen is still unknown.

The chain employs TRBV7-2 and TRBJ2-2, with 7 bases aligning to TRBD2. The clonotype originates from a man in his forties or fifties in good health and CMV-seropositive. Source material: PBMCs. The CDR3 region has the DNA TGTGCCAGCAGCTCCGACTCTAGCGGCACCACCGGGGAGCTGTTTTTT. It yields the protein CASSSDSSGTTGELFF. The variable domain in full, with the rest retrieved from reference TRBV7-2 and TRBJ2-2, is GAGVSQSPSNKVTEKGKDVELRCDPISGHTALYWYRQSLGQGLEFLIYFQGNSAPDKSGLPSDRFSAERTGGSVSTLTIQRTQQEDSAVYLCASSSDSSGTTGELFFGEGSRLTVL.